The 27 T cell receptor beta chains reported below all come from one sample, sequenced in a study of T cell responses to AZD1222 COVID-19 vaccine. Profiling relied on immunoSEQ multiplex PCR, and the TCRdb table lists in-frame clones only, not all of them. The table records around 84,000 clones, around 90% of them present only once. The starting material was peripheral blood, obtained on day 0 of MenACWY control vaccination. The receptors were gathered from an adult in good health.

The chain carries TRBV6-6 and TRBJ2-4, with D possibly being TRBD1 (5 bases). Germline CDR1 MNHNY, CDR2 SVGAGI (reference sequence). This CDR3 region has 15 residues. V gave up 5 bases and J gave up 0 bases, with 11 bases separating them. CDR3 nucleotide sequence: TGTGCCAGCAGTACGGACACCCTAGCCAAAAACATTCAGTACTTC. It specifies CASSTDTLAKNIQYF.

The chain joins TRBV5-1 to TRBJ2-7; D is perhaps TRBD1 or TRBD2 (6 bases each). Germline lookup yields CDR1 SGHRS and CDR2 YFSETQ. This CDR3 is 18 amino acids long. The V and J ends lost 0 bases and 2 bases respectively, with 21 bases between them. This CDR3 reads CASSLGNTRGLTPYEQYF. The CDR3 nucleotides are TGCGCCAGCAGCTTGGGGAACACCCGGGGGCTAACGCCCTACGAGCAGTACTTC.

This CDR3 reads CASSWAGGAAGYTF. DNA of the CDR3: TGTGCCAGCAGTTGGGCAGGAGGGGCGGCTGGCTACACCTTC. The rearrangement joins TRBV6-5 to TRBJ1-2; D possibly corresponds to TRBD1 (5 bases). The CDR3 extends over 14 amino acids. V was pared by 4 bases and J by 7 bases, with 16 bases between. In germline, CDR1 is MNHEY, CDR2 SVGAGI.

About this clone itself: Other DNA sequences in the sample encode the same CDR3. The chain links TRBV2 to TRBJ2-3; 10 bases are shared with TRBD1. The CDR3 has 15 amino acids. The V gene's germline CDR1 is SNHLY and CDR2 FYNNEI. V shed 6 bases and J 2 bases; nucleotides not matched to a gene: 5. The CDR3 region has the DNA TGTGCCAGCAGGTCGACAGGGGGCTACACAGATACGCAGTATTTT. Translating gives CASRSTGGYTDTQYF.

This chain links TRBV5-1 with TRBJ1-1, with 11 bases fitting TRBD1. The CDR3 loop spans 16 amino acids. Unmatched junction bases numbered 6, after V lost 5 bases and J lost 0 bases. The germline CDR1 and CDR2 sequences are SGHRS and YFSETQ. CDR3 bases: TGCGCCAGCAGATCCGGGACAGGGGGACTGAACACTGAAGCTTTCTTT. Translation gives CASRSGTGGLNTEAFF.

The CDR3 loop reads CASSFNRNEQFF. CDR3 nucleotides: TGTGCCAGCAGCTTCAACCGGAATGAGCAGTTCTTC. The chain couples TRBV5-6 to TRBJ2-1; no reliable D call. The germline V gene has CDR1 SGHDT and CDR2 YYEEEE. This CDR3 region has 12 residues. The V end lost 2 bases, the J end lost 7 bases, and 7 bases lay between the germline ends.

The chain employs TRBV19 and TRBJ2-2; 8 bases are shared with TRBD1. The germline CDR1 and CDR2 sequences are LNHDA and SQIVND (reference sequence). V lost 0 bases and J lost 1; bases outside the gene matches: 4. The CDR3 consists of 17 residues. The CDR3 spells CASSIDLTGGNTGELFF. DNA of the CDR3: TGTGCCAGTAGTATAGATCTCACAGGGGGGAACACCGGGGAGCTGTTTTTT.

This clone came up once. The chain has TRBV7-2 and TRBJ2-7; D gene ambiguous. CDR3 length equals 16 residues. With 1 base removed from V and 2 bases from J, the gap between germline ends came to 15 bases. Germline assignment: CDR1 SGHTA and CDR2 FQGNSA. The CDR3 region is CASSLGNKGLAYEQYF. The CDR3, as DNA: TGTGCCAGCAGCTTAGGGAATAAGGGTCTCGCCTACGAGCAGTACTTC. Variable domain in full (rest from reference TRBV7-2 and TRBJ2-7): GAGVSQSPSNKVTEKGKDVELRCDPISGHTALYWYRQSLGQGLEFLIYFQGNSAPDKSGLPSDRFSAERTGGSVSTLTIQRTQQEDSAVYLCASSLGNKGLAYEQYFGPGTRLTVT.

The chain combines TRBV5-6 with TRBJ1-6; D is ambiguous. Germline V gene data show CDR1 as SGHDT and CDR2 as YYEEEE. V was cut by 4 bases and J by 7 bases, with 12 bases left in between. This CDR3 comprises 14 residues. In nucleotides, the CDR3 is TGTGCCAGCAGCAAACAGCGAGGGAATTCACCCCTCCACTTT. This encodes CASSKQRGNSPLHF.

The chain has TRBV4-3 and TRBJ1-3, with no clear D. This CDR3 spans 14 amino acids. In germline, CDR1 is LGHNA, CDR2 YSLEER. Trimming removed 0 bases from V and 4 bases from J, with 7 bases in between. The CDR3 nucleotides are TGCGCCAGCAGCCAAGAAAGTAGGGGAAACACCATATATTTT. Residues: CASSQESRGNTIYF.

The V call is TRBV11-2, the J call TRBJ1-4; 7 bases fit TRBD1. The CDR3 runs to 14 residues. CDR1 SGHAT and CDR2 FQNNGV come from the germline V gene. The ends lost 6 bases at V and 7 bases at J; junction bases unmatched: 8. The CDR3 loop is CASRLGTVAEKLFF. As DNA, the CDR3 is TGTGCCAGCAGGTTGGGGACAGTCGCTGAAAAACTGTTTTTT.

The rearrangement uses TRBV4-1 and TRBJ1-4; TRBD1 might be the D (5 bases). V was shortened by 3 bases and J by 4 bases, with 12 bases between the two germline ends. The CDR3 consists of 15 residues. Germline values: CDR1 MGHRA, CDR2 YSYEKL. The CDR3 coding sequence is TGCGCCAGCAGCCAGGGGGACGGCCGTAATGAAAAACTGTTTTTT. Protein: CASSQGDGRNEKLFF.

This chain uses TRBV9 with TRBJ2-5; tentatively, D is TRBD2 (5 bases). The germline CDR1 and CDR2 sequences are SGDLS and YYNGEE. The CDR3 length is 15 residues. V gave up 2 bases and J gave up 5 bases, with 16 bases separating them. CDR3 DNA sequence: TGTGCCAGCAGCGTCTGGGGAGAAGGGTCGGAGACCCAGTACTTC. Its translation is CASSVWGEGSETQYF.

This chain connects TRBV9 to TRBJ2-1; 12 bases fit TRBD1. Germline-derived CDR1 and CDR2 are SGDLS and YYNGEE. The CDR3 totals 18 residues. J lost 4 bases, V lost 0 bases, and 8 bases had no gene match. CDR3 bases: TGTGCCAGCAGCGTAGACATACCGGGACAGGGGGCTTACAATGAGCAGTTCTTC. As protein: CASSVDIPGQGAYNEQFF.

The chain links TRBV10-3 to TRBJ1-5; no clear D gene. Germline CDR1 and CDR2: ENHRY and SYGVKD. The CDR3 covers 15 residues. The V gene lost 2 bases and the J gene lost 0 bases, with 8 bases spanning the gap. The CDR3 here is CAISEGGNSNQPQHF. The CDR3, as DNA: TGTGCCATCAGTGAGGGCGGGAATAGCAATCAGCCCCAGCATTTT.

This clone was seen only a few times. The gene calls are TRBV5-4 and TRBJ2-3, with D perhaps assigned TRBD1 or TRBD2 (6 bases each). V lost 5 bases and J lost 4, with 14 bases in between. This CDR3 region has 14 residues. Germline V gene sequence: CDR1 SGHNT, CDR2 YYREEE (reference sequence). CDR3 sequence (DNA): TGTGCCAGCAGAACCGATAGGGGGGCAGATACGCAGTATTTT. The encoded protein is CASRTDRGADTQYF.

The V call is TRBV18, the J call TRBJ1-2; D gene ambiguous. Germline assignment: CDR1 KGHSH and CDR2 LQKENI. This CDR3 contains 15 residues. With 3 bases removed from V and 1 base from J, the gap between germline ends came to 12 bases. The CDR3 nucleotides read TGTGCCAGCTCACCGAACACAGCATTTAACTATGGCTACACCTTC. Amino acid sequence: CASSPNTAFNYGYTF.

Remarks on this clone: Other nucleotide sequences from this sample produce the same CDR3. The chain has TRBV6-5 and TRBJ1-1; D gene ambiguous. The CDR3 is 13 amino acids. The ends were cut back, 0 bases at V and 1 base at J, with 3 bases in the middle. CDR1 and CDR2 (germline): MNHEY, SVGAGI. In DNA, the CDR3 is TGTGCCAGCAGTTACTCCAGGAACACTGAAGCTTTCTTT. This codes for CASSYSRNTEAFF.

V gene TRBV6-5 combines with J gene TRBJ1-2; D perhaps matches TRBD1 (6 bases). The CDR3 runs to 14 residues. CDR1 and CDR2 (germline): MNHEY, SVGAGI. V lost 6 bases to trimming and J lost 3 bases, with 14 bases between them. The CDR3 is CASRPTGGYYGYTF. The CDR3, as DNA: TGTGCCAGCAGGCCAACGGGGGGCTACTATGGCTACACCTTC.

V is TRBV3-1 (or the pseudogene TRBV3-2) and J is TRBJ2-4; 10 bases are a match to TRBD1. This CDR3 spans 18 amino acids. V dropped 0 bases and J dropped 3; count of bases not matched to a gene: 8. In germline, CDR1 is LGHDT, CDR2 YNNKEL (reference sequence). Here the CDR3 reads CASSQEMPGQGGKNIQYF. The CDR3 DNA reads TGTGCCAGCAGCCAAGAAATGCCCGGACAGGGGGGCAAAAACATTCAGTACTTC.

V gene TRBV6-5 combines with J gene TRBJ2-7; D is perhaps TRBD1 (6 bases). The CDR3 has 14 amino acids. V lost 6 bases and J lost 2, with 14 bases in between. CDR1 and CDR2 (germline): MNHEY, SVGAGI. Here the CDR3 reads CASRWVTGAYEQYF. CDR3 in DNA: TGTGCCAGCAGGTGGGTGACAGGAGCCTACGAGCAGTACTTC.

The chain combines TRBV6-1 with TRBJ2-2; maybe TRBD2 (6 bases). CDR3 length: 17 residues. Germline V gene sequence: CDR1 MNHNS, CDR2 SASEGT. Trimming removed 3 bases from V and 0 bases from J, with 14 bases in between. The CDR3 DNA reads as TGTGCCAGCAGTGATTTCCGGGGGAGGACGAACACCGGGGAGCTGTTTTTT. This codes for CASSDFRGRTNTGELFF.

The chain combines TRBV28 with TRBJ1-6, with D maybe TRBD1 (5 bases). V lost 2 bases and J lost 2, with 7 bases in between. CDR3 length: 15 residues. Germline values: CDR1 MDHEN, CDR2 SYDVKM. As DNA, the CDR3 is TGTGCCAGCAGTTTAGGGGGTACCTATAATTCACCCCTCCACTTT. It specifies CASSLGGTYNSPLHF.

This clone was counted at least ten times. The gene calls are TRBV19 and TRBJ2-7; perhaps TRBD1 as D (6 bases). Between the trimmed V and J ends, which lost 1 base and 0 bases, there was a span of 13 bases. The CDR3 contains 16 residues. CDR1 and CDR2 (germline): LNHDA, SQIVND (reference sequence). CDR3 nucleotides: TGTGCCAGTAGTATAGCTGGCAGGGGTTCCTCCTACGAGCAGTACTTC. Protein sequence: CASSIAGRGSSYEQYF.

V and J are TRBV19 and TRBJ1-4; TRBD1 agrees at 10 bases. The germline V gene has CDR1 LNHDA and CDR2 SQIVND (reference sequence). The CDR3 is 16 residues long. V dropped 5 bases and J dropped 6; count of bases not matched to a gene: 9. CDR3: CASSLITGTGDEKLFF. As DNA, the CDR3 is TGTGCCAGTAGTCTGATTACCGGGACAGGGGATGAAAAACTGTTTTTT.

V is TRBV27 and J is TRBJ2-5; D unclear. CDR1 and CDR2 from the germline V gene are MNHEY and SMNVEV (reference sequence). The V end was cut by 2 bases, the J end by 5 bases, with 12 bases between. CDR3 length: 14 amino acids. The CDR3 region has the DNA TGTGCCAGCAGTTTAGCCGGCAGGCTGGAGACCCAGTACTTC. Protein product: CASSLAGRLETQYF.

The CDR3 here is CASSPPGQLLSGNTIYF. The CDR3 DNA sequence: TGTGCCAGCAGCCCACCTGGTCAGCTACTCTCTGGAAACACCATATATTTT. The rearrangement links TRBV7-2 to TRBJ1-3; D gene uncertain. In germline, CDR1 is SGHTA, CDR2 FQGNSA. V was shortened by 5 bases and J by 0 bases, with 17 bases between the two germline ends. The CDR3 covers 17 residues.